This TCR beta chain was observed in a study of prognosis after radiotherapy for stage I lung cancer. Overall study context: Tumors were squamous cell carcinoma in about seven patients and adenocarcinoma in twelve. Notes on the study in general: Among patients who developed distant metastases, Shannon entropy after stereotactic body radiation therapy was lower. Patients with and without metastases reportedly differed in TRBV and TRBJ gene usage frequencies.

All patients, having had no prior chemotherapy, radiotherapy or other malignancies, were node-negative on CT and PET/CT. As to this clonotype: Its target is unknown.

Amplification of the TCR beta CDR3 (from genomic DNA) was done by two-round multiplex PCR. The first PCR round targeted every TRBV and TRBJ gene with specific primers. MiXCR, run by TCRdb on the multiplex PCR reads, gives a single entry per CDR3 protein. The sample yields some 30,000 distinct CDR3 sequences, 40% to 60% seen once. The origin of this receptor is a donor over 45 with non-small cell lung cancer. The input for sequencing was PBMCs, taken before or after stereotactic body radiation therapy (not recorded which).

CDR3 sequence (DNA): TGTGCCAGCAGTTTAGTTCCAGTCGGACCTTATGGCTACACCTTC. Translating it yields CASSLVPVGPYGYTF. The chain links TRBV27 to TRBJ1-2, with no clear D. V lost 2 bases to trimming and J lost 5 bases, with 15 bases between them. The CDR3 contains 15 residues. Germline values: CDR1 MNHEY, CDR2 SMNVEV (reference sequence).